Listed here are 3 T cell receptor beta chains from one sample, sequenced in a study of T cells after yellow fever vaccination. TCRdb recomputed calls from the 5' RACE reads with MiXCR, one row per CDR3 protein. The data hold some 390,000 distinct CDR3 sequences, with around 6.4% observed a single time. The sample in question was PBMCs, obtained 5 days after the yellow fever booster vaccination. All receptors come from a man aged 25 to 40 who received the YFV17D yellow fever vaccine.

This clonotype was picked up many times. The CDR3 here is CASSRGQGYTEAFF. The CDR3 region has the DNA TGCGCCAGCAGCCGTGGACAGGGGTACACTGAAGCTTTCTTT. This chain connects TRBV5-1 to TRBJ1-1; the match to TRBD1 covers 9 bases. From germline, CDR1 is SGHRS and CDR2 YFSETQ. The CDR3 covers 14 residues. J gave up 3 bases and V 4 bases, and 4 bases lay outside the gene matches.

The genes are TRBV7-2 and TRBJ2-4; the match to TRBD2 covers 8 bases. The length of the CDR3 is 16 residues. Germline trimming cut 1 base from V and 0 bases from J; bases unmatched to any gene: 2. Germline CDR1 and CDR2: SGHTA and FQGNSA. The CDR3 spells CASSLEGLGAKNIQYF. CDR3 coding DNA: TGTGCCAGCAGCTTAGAGGGACTAGGAGCCAAAAACATTCAGTACTTC.

Turning to this clonotype: This may stem from a read error, because a much larger clone lies one nucleotide away. The gene calls are TRBV24-1 and TRBJ2-3; TRBD1 is a possible D gene (7 bases). The length of the CDR3 is 14 residues. V was trimmed by 4 bases and J by 5 bases, leaving 12 bases between them. In germline, CDR1 is KGHDR, CDR2 SFDVKD. CDR3 amino acids: CATSEYRGGDTQYF. DNA of the CDR3: TGTGCCACCAGTGAATACAGGGGAGGAGATACGCAGTATTTT.